A selection of T cell receptor beta chains follows, all from one sample in a study of memory CD4+ T cells and cytomegalovirus serostatus. This table comes from immunoSEQ multiplex PCR, and its TCRdb copy is limited to in-frame clones, with some not included. The sample contains about 100,000 clones, 80% of which appear only once. Material for sequencing was memory CD4+ T cells from blood. These receptors were taken from an adult in good health and CMV-seropositive. CDR3s include the opening cysteine and the closing phenylalanine or tryptophan. The D gene is left open where the match is weak. The size field is filled for only some rows; it gives once, few, many or a size class.

TRBD1 TRBJ1-2 . TRBV18 CASSPATGLVDGYTF TGTGCCAGCTCACCAGCGACAGGGTTGGTGGATGGCTACACCTTC
. TRBJ2-1 . TRBV5-4 CASSLRGTLVYNEQFF TGTGCCAGCAGCTTGAGAGGGACATTGGTATACAATGAGCAGTTCTTC
. TRBJ1-2 . TRBV7-2 CASSLPVSGYTF TGTGCCAGCAGCTTACCGGTCTCTGGCTACACCTTC
TRBD1 TRBJ2-5 . TRBV6-1 CASSDDRGHGETQYF TGTGCCAGCAGTGATGACAGGGGGCATGGGGAGACCCAGTACTTC
. TRBJ1-2 . TRBV11-2 CASSELWSRSFFHGYTF TGTGCCAGCAGCGAACTTTGGAGCAGGTCCTTCTTTCATGGCTACACCTTC
. TRBJ2-7 . TRBV28 CASSSPGVGVGYEQYF TGTGCCAGCAGTTCCCCCGGGGTGGGAGTGGGCTACGAGCAGTACTTC
. TRBJ2-2 few TRBV7-6 CASSLAPLGAGELFF TGTGCCAGCAGCTTAGCACCGCTGGGGGCCGGGGAGCTGTTTTTT
. TRBJ1-1 . TRBV6-1 CASSDGGREIFVNTEAFF TGTGCCAGCAGTGATGGGGGCAGGGAGATTTTTGTGAACACTGAAGCTTTCTTT
. TRBJ2-1 . TRBV28 CASSSTGAGFGNEQFF TGTGCCAGCAGTTCAACCGGGGCAGGGTTCGGCAATGAGCAGTTCTTC
. TRBJ2-2 . TRBV6-5 CASSSKGDTGELFF TGTGCCAGCAGTTCCAAGGGGGACACCGGGGAGCTGTTTTTT
. TRBJ2-6 . TRBV28 CASSKASGTTGANVLTF TGTGCCAGCAGTAAGGCCTCCGGGACGACCGGGGCCAACGTCCTGACTTTC
. TRBJ2-5 . TRBV5-4 CASSSRFQTQYF TGTGCCAGCAGCTCTCGCTTCCAGACCCAGTACTTC
. TRBJ1-2 . TRBV28 CASRPQNNYGYTF TGTGCCAGCAGGCCACAGAACAACTATGGCTACACCTTC
. TRBJ2-3 . TRBV14 CASSQDGWWDTQYF TGTGCCAGCAGCCAAGATGGGTGGTGGGATACGCAGTATTTT
. TRBJ2-1 . TRBV5-4 CASSLTRREQFF TGTGCCAGCAGCTTGACTAGGCGGGAGCAGTTCTTC
. TRBJ1-5 . TRBV9 CASSVRVDQPQHF TGTGCCAGCAGCGTAAGGGTGGATCAGCCCCAGCATTTT
. TRBJ1-2 . TRBV9 CASSGGGGVNYGYTF TGTGCCAGCAGCGGGGGAGGGGGAGTTAACTATGGCTACACCTTC
. TRBJ1-1 once TRBV4-1 CASSQEETTEAFF TGCGCCAGCAGCCAAGAGGAAACGACTGAAGCTTTCTTT
. TRBJ1-4 . TRBV28 CASSWGEYEKLFF TGTGCCAGCAGTTGGGGGGAATATGAAAAACTGTTTTTT
TRBD1 TRBJ2-1 . TRBV6-5 CASSKKSGTGNEQFF TGTGCCAGCAGTAAAAAATCCGGGACAGGGAACGAGCAGTTCTTC